This TCR beta chain was captured in a study of OX40 agonist ivuxolimab in advanced cancers. The overall study: Treatment of patients was with ivuxolimab, an agonistic anti-OX40 (CD134) antibody. Six ivuxolimab dose levels, 0.01 to 10 mg/kg, were given intravenously every 2 weeks.

This table comes from immunoSEQ multiplex PCR, and its TCRdb copy is limited to in-frame clones, with some not included. The table includes about 79,000 clones, 94% detected once. Systemic immunosuppression or a history of autoimmune disease excluded patients. Study-wide results and caveats: The average count of expanded clones was higher among CD8+ T cells than among CD4+.

CDR3 length equals 16 residues. Trimming removed 3 bases from V and 3 bases from J, with 14 bases in between. The germline V gene encodes CDR1 MDHEN and CDR2 SYDVKM. About this clone itself: Its specificity is not known.

This receptor was identified in an adult with an advanced solid tumor such as melanoma, head and neck, liver or kidney cancer. This chain joins TRBV28 and TRBJ2-2; D perhaps matches TRBD2 (6 bases). Source: CD4+ or CD8+ T cells sorted from blood, taken in a trial of the OX40 agonist ivuxolimab. Here the CDR3 DNA reads TGTGCCAGCAGTTTGGGGGAGCTAGCGTACACCGGGGAGCTGTTTTTT. It encodes CASSLGELAYTGELFF.